The 20 T cell receptor beta chains given below trace back to one sample, sequenced in a study of cytomegalovirus exposure and HLA in healthy donors. The PCR had 60 Vbeta and 13 Jbeta primers. Produced via immunoSEQ multiplex PCR; TCRdb's table is partial and in-frame only. The repertoire holds under 200,000 clones, 65% to 85% seen once, with around 6.7% in the top ten. What was sequenced was PBMCs. Receptor source: a woman in her 30s in good health and CMV-seropositive.

The rearrangement links TRBV7-2 to TRBJ1-3, with unresolved D. Deletions cut 4 bases from V and 0 bases from J, with 22 bases between. CDR1 is SGHTA and CDR2 is FQGNSA in the germline V gene. This CDR3 spans 19 amino acids. The CDR3 nucleotides are TGTGCCAGCAGCTCGAGGGCTAGACCTTGGGCTTACTCTGGAAACACCATATATTTT. Protein product: CASSSRARPWAYSGNTIYF.

The chain has TRBV29-1 and TRBJ1-4; D is uncertain. Germline lookup yields CDR1 SQVTM and CDR2 ANQGSEA. The V gene lost 6 bases and the J gene lost 5 bases, with 7 bases spanning the gap. The length of the CDR3 is 11 residues. The CDR3 nucleotides are TGCAGCGTGGAGGTAAATGAAAAACTGTTTTTT. This translates into CSVEVNEKLFF.

In DNA form, the CDR3 reads TGTGCCAGCATAGGGCCGGGACAGGGGGCCTACGAGCAGTACTTC. Translated: CASIGPGQGAYEQYF. V gene TRBV27 combines with J gene TRBJ2-7, with TRBD1 identical over 11 bases. Trimming cost V 7 bases and J 2 bases; bases outside gene matches: 7. The CDR3 covers 15 residues. Germline loops: CDR1 MNHEY, CDR2 SMNVEV (reference sequence).

This sequence joins TRBV4-3 and TRBJ1-6, with D possibly being TRBD1 (6 bases). Germline V CDR1 and CDR2: LGHNA, YSLEER. Trimming removed 4 bases from V and 6 bases from J, with 16 bases in between. CDR3 size: 16 residues. In DNA, the CDR3 is TGCGCCAGCAGCCTTTCCCCAGGGGTGCCTAATTCACCCCTCCACTTT. This codes for CASSLSPGVPNSPLHF.

The chain is built from TRBV27 and TRBJ1-3; the D is unclear. Trimming removed 0 bases at V and 2 bases at J, with 11 bases between. Germline CDR1 is MNHEY and CDR2 is SMNVEV (reference sequence). The CDR3 runs 16 residues. Here the CDR3 reads CASSLSEARAGNTIYF. DNA for the CDR3: TGTGCCAGCAGTTTATCAGAAGCGCGGGCTGGAAACACCATATATTTT.

The CDR3 DNA reads as TGTGCCAGCAGTTACGCCGGGAGACTAGCCAAAAACATTCAGTACTTC. Translating gives CASSYAGRLAKNIQYF. V gene TRBV28 combines with J gene TRBJ2-4; TRBD2 is a possible D gene (6 bases). Germline V gene data show CDR1 as MDHEN and CDR2 as SYDVKM. This CDR3 spans 16 amino acids. V gave up 4 bases and J gave up 0 bases, with 13 bases separating them.

This rearrangement joins TRBV9 to TRBJ2-7, with 9 bases lining up with TRBD1. V was pared by 3 bases and J by 7 bases, with 11 bases of the junction left unmatched. This CDR3 is built from 15 residues. The V gene's germline CDR1 is SGDLS and CDR2 YYNGEE. CDR3 sequence: CASSAGTGFAREQYF. The CDR3, as DNA: TGTGCCAGCAGCGCCGGGACAGGGTTCGCGAGGGAGCAGTACTTC.

This clone was observed a handful of times. Other DNA sequences in this specimen translate into the identical CDR3. This chain joins TRBV18 and TRBJ1-5; no firm D call. The CDR3 contains 13 residues. Germline V gene data show CDR1 as KGHSH and CDR2 as LQKENI. Trimming removed 3 bases from V and 6 bases from J, with 9 bases in between. As DNA, the CDR3 is TGTGCCAGCTCACCTCCCGGGAGTCAGCCCCAGCATTTT. Amino acid sequence: CASSPPGSQPQHF.

A single count supports this clone. This sequence joins TRBV14 and TRBJ1-1, with D perhaps TRBD1 (5 bases). This CDR3 spans 18 amino acids. Germline V gene lookup returns CDR1 SGHDN and CDR2 FVKESK. V was cut by 3 bases and J by 0 bases, with 20 bases left in between. CDR3 DNA: TGTGCCAGCAGCCATTCGATTCTCAGGGCATTGATGAACACTGAAGCTTTCTTT. Protein: CASSHSILRALMNTEAFF.

V is TRBV28 and J is TRBJ1-1, with TRBD1 as a possible D gene (5 bases). The germline gives CDR1 MDHEN, CDR2 SYDVKM. V dropped 1 base and J dropped 1 base, with 10 bases sitting between them. CDR3 length: 15 amino acids. The CDR3 DNA reads as TGTGCCAGCAGTTTATCAGGGTTCGGGAACACTGAAGCTTTCTTT. It yields the protein CASSLSGFGNTEAFF.

This clone has a handful of counts. This chain links TRBV11-3 with TRBJ1-6; 10 nucleotides align to TRBD1. After removal of 1 base from V and 4 bases from J, the junction contained 10 bases not matched to a gene. The germline V gene encodes CDR1 SGHNT and CDR2 YENEEA. This CDR3 is 19 amino acids long. The CDR3 DNA reads TGTGCCAGCAGCTTAGTCTATCCGGGACAGGGGAAATATAATTCACCCCTCCACTTT. This codes for CASSLVYPGQGKYNSPLHF.

V usage is TRBV5-8 and J usage is TRBJ1-2; D may be TRBD1 (6 bases). CDR1 and CDR2 (germline): SGHTS, YDEGEE. The CDR3 runs 14 residues. V was cut by 0 bases and J by 0 bases, with 6 bases left in between. The chain's CDR3 is CASSLGGPNYGYTF. The CDR3 bases are TGTGCCAGCAGCTTGGGGGGGCCTAACTATGGCTACACCTTC.

On this clone itself: This sample also contains other DNA sequences that code for the same CDR3. The chain employs TRBV7-8 and TRBJ2-7, with no clear D. The length of the CDR3 is 13 residues. Looked up from germline, CDR1 is SGHVS and CDR2 is FQNEAQ. CDR3 sequence reads: CACKLEPAYEQYF. The CDR3, as DNA: TGTGCTTGCAAGCTAGAGCCGGCATACGAGCAGTACTTC.

The gene calls are TRBV5-1 and TRBJ2-3, with D perhaps matching TRBD1 (5 bases). The CDR3 loop spans 14 amino acids. Between the trimmed V and J ends, which lost 2 bases and 2 bases, there was a span of 9 bases. CDR1 and CDR2 (germline): SGHRS, YFSETQ. The CDR3 DNA sequence: TGCGCCAGCAGCTTCAGACAGCTCACAGATACGCAGTATTTT. Its translation: CASSFRQLTDTQYF.

This sequence joins TRBV4-3 and TRBJ1-2, with D tentatively TRBD1 (6 bases). V lost 0 bases, J lost 8 bases, and 25 bases lay in between. Germline loops: CDR1 LGHNA, CDR2 YSLEER. The CDR3 is 18 amino acids. CDR3 DNA sequence: TGCGCCAGCAGCCAAGATTTGGGGGGCGGGGGAATGATGGGAGGCTACACCTTC. It encodes CASSQDLGGGGMMGGYTF.

The chain has TRBV15 and TRBJ2-1; TRBD1 is a possible D gene (5 bases). Germline V gene sequence: CDR1 LNHNV, CDR2 YYDKDF (reference sequence). The CDR3 covers 13 residues. Trimming removed 1 base from V and 8 bases from J, with 9 bases in between. DNA for the CDR3: TGTGCCACCAGCAGAGGCAGGGTTCATGAGCAGTTCTTC. Translated: CATSRGRVHEQFF.

Written as DNA, the CDR3 is TGCAGCGTTGAGTCATATTCTAGGGAGCAGTTCTTC. This encodes CSVESYSREQFF. The chain has TRBV29-1 and TRBJ2-1; D ambiguous. This CDR3 comprises 12 residues. Germline CDR1 and CDR2: SQVTM and ANQGSEA. Deletions cut 3 bases from V and 10 bases from J, with 13 bases between.

The table lists this clone with a count of one. V and J are TRBV11-1 and TRBJ2-5; 9 bases agree with TRBD1. The DNA end is more similar to TRBJ2-7, so the J call may be wrong. CDR3 length: 16 amino acids. The germline CDR1 and CDR2 sequences are SGHAT and FQDESV (reference sequence). CDR3 coding DNA: TGTGCCAGCAGCTTGAACCCCGGGACAGGGCCCTACGAGCAGTACTTC. It codes for CASSLNPGTGPYEQYF.

This clone was seen just once. The chain couples TRBV25-1 to TRBJ2-1; possibly TRBD2 for D (6 bases). V was shortened by 11 bases and J by 4 bases, with 15 bases between the two germline ends. Per the germline V gene, CDR1 is MGHDK and CDR2 is SYGVNS. This CDR3 has 13 amino acids. DNA for the CDR3: TGTGCCTCCCGGGGCGGGGTTTACAATGAGCAGTTCTTC. Its translation is CASRGGVYNEQFF. The full variable domain, completed using reference TRBV25-1 and TRBJ2-1, is EADIYQTPRYLVIGTGKKITLECSQTMGHDKMYWYQQDPGMELHLIHYSYGVNSTEKGDLSSESTVSRIRTEHFPLTLESARPSHTSQYLCASRGGVYNEQFFGPGTRLTVL.

The gene calls are TRBV11-3 and TRBJ2-7; D might be TRBD1 (6 bases). Germline CDR1 is SGHNT and CDR2 is YENEEA. This CDR3 region has 14 residues. Trimming shortened V by 3 bases and J by 2 bases, and 11 bases separated the two germline ends. The CDR3, as DNA: TGTGCCAGCAGCTTTGGAACAGGGCCCTACGAGCAGTACTTC. Amino acids: CASSFGTGPYEQYF.